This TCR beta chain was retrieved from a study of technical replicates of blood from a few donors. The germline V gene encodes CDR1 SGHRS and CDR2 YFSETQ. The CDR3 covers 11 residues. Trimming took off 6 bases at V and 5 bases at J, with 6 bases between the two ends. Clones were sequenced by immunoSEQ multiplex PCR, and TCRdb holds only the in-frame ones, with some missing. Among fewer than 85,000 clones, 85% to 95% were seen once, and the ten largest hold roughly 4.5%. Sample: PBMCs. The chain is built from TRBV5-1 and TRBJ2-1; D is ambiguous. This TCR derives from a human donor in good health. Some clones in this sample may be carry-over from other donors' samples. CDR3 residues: CASIRDNEQFF. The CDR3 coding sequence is TGCGCCAGCATCCGAGACAATGAGCAGTTCTTC.